This record looks at one T cell receptor beta chain sequence and its context. Its antigen is unidentified. Looked up from germline, CDR1 is KGHSY and CDR2 is FQNENV. The CDR3 length is 15 residues. Trimming removed 4 bases from V and 2 bases from J, with 12 bases in between. This sample stems from a study of graft-versus-host responses after intestinal transplantation. Findings and caveats of the study: GvH clones turned up in recipient marrow; some had shown up first in ileum or blood.

The protocol was immunoSEQ multiplex PCR, while the TCRdb copy is restricted to in-frame clones and leaves out a portion. The sample yields tens of thousands of clones, roughly 92% seen once. The rearrangement links TRBV16 to TRBJ1-5; D gene ambiguous. This TCR was recovered from a human donor who was the organ donor for an intestinal transplant. Sequenced here: unstimulated CD8+ T cells sorted from spleen or lymph node cells, sampled before transplant. CDR3 amino acids: CASSLTPGGNQPQHF. The CDR3 DNA sequence: TGTGCCAGCAGCCTAACCCCTGGAGGCAATCAGCCCCAGCATTTT.